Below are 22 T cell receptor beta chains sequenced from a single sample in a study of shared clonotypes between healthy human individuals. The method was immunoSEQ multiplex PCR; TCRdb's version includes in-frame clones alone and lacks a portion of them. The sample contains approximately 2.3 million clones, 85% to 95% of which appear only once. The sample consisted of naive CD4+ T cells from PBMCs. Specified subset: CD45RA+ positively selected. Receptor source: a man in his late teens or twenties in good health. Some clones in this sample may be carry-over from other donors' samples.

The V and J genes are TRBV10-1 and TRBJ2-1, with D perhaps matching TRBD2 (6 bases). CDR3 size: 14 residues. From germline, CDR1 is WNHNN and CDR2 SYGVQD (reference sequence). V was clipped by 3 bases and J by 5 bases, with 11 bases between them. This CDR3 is CASSEVAGNNEQFF. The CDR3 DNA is TGCGCCAGCAGTGAAGTTGCGGGAAACAATGAGCAGTTCTTC.

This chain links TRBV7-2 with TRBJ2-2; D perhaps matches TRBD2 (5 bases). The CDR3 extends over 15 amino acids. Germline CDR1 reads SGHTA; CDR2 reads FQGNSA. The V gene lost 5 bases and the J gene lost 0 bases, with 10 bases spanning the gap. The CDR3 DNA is TGTGCCAGCAGCACCCATAGCGCGAACACCGGGGAGCTGTTTTTT. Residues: CASSTHSANTGELFF.

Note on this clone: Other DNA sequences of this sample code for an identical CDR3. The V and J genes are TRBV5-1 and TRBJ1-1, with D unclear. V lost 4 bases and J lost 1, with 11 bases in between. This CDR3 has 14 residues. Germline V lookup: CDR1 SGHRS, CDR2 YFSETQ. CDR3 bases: TGCGCCAGCAGCGCAGACCGCCCGAACACTGAAGCTTTCTTT. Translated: CASSADRPNTEAFF.

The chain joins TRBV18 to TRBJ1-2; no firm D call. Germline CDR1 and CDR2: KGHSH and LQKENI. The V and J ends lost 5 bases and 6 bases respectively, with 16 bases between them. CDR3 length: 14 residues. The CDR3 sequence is CASSEVMLGNGYTF. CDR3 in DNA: TGTGCCAGCTCAGAGGTTATGCTGGGCAATGGCTACACCTTC.

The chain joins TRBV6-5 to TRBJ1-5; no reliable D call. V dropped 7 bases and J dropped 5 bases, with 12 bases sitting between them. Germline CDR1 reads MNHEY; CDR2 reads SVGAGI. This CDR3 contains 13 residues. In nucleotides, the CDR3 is TGTGCCAGCAACGAAAGCGGCGATCAGCCCCAGCATTTT. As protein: CASNESGDQPQHF.

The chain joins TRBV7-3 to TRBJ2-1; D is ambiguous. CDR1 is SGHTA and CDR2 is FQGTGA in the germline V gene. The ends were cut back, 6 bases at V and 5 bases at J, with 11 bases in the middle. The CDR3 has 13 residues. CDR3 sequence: CASSFDFDNEQFF. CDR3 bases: TGTGCCAGCAGTTTCGACTTCGACAATGAGCAGTTCTTC.

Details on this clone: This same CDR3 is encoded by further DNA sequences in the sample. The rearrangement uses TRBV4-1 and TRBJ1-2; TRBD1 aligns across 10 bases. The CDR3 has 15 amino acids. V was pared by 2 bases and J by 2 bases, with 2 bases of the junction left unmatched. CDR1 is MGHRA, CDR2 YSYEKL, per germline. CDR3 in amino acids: CASSQPGQGNYGYTF. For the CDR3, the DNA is TGCGCCAGCAGCCAACCGGGACAGGGGAACTATGGCTACACCTTC.

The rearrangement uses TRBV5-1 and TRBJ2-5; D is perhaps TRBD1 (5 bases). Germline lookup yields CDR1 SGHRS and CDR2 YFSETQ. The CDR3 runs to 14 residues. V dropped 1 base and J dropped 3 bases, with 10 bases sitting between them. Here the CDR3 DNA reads TGCGCCAGCAGCTTGAAGGGGTCGGAAGAGACCCAGTACTTC. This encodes CASSLKGSEETQYF. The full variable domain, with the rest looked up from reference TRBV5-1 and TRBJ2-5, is KAGVTQTPRYLIKTRGQQVTLSCSPISGHRSVSWYQQTPGQGLQFLFEYFSETQRNKGNFPGRFSGRQFSNSRSEMNVSTLELGDSALYLCASSLKGSEETQYFGPGTRLLVL.

This CDR3 is CASSPTRVAGGPSTQYF. Here the CDR3 DNA reads TGTGCCAGCAGTCCCACGAGGGTAGCGGGAGGGCCCAGCACGCAGTATTTT. This chain joins TRBV28 and TRBJ2-3; 11 positions agree with TRBD2. Trimming removed 5 bases from V and 9 bases from J; junction bases left unmatched: 16. The CDR3 is 17 amino acids. From germline, CDR1 is MDHEN and CDR2 SYDVKM.

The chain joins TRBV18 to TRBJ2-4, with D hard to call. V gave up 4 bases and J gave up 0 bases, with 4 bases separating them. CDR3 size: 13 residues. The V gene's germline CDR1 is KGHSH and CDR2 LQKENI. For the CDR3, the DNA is TGTGCCAGCTCACGGGGAGCCAAAAACATTCAGTACTTC. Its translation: CASSRGAKNIQYF.

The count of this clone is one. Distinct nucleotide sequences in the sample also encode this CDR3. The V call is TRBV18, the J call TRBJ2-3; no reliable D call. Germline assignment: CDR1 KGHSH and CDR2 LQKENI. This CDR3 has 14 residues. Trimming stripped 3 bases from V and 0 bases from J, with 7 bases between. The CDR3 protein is CASSPRISTDTQYF. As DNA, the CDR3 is TGTGCCAGCTCACCCAGAATTAGCACAGATACGCAGTATTTT.

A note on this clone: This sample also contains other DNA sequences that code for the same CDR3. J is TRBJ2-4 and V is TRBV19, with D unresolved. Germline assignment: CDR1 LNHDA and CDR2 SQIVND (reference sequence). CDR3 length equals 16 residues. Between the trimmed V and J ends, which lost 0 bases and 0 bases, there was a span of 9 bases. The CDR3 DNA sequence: TGTGCCAGTAGTATAGATCTCGGGCTAGCCAAAAACATTCAGTACTTC. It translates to CASSIDLGLAKNIQYF.

CDR3 residues: CASSQDPDTEAFF. CDR3 sequence (DNA): TGTGCCAGCAGCCAAGACCCGGACACTGAAGCTTTCTTT. The rearrangement links TRBV14 to TRBJ1-1; D is undetermined. The CDR3 sequence is 13 residues long. Trimming removed 0 bases at V and 3 bases at J, with 5 bases between. Germline V gene sequence: CDR1 SGHDN, CDR2 FVKESK.

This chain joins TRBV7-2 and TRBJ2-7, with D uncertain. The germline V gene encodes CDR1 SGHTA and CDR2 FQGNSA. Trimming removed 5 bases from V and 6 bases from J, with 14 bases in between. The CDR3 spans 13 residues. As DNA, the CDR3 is TGTGCCAGCAGCCCCAGAGACCTACGCGAGCAGTACTTC. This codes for CASSPRDLREQYF.

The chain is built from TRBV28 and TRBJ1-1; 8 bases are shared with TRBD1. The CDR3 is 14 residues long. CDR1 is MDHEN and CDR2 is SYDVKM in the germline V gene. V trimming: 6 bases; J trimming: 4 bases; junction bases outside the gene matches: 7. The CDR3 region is CASSLNDRGTEAFF. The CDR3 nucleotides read TGTGCCAGCAGCCTGAACGACAGGGGCACTGAAGCTTTCTTT.

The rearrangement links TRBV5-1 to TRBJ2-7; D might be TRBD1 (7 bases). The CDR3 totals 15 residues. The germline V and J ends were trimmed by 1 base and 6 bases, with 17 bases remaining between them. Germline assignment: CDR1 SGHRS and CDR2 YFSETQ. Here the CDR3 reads CASSLFLQGGGEQYF. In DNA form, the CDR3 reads TGCGCCAGCAGCTTGTTCCTTCAGGGGGGTGGCGAGCAGTACTTC.

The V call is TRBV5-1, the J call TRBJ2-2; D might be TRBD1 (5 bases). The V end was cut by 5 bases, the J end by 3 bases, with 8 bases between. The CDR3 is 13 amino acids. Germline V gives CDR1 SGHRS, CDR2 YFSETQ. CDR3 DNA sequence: TGCGCCAGCAGGGGGCAAGACACCGGGGAGCTGTTTTTT. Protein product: CASRGQDTGELFF.

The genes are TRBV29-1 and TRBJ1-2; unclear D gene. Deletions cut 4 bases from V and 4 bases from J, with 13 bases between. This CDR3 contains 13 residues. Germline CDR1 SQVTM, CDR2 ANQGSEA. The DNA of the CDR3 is TGCAGCGTTGCTGGGCTATTCTCCTATGGCTACACCTTC. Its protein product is CSVAGLFSYGYTF.

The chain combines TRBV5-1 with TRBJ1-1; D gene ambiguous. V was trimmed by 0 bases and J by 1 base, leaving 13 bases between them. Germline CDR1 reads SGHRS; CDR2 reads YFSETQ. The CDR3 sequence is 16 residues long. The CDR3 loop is CASSLALGRPNTEAFF. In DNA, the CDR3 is TGCGCCAGCAGCTTGGCCTTGGGCAGGCCGAACACTGAAGCTTTCTTT.

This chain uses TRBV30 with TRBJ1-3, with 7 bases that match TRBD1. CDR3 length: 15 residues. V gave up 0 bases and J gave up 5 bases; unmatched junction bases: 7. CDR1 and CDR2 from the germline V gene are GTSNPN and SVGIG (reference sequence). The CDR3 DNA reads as TGTGCCTGGAGTGTACCTGACAGGGTCAGAAACACCATATATTTT. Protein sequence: CAWSVPDRVRNTIYF.

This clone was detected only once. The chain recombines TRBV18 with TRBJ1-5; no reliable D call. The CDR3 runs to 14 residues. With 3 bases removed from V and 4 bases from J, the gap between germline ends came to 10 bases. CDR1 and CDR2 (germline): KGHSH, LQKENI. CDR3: CASSPAQENQPQHF. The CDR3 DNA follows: TGTGCCAGCTCACCCGCGCAGGAGAATCAGCCCCAGCATTTT.

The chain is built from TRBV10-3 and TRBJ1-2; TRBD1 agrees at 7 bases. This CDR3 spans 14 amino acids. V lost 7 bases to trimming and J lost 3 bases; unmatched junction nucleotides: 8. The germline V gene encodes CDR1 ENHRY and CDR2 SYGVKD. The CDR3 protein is CAITLRGEDYGYTF. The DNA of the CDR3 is TGTGCCATCACCCTCAGGGGGGAGGACTATGGCTACACCTTC.